This T cell receptor (beta chain) was identified in a study of T cell repertoires in ileal Crohn's disease. Study overall: Postoperative therapy was given to about half: roughly twelve thiopurines, around 20 anti-TNF agents.

Details on this clone: Its target is unknown.

The time point is: proximal margin of the surgical specimen (macroscopically non-inflamed). Profiled with immunoSEQ multiplex PCR; TCRdb holds only in-frame clones, not every one. The data show roughly 6,800 clones, with roughly 78% seen just once and roughly two fifths held by the top ten. Points from the study as a whole: Sorted CD8 T cells held more high-frequency clones than CD4.

Sequenced material: ileal tissue. This TCR was sampled from an adult with Crohn's disease.

The CDR3 protein is CASSFPGRNTEAFF. As DNA, the CDR3 is TGTGCCAGCAGCTTCCCTGGTCGGAATACTGAAGCTTTCTTT. The rearrangement links TRBV5-5 to TRBJ1-1; D is unclear. V was pared by 2 bases and J by 5 bases, with 13 bases between. The CDR3 covers 14 residues. Germline V gene lookup returns CDR1 SGHKS and CDR2 YYEKEE (reference sequence). The full variable domain, in which reference TRBV5-5 and TRBJ1-1 provide the parts outside the CDR3, is DAGVTQSPTHLIKTRGQQVTLRCSPISGHKSVSWYQQVLGQGPQFIFQYYEKEERGRGNFPDRFSARQFPNYSSELNVNALLLGDSALYLCASSFPGRNTEAFFGQGTRLTVV.